What follows are 14 T cell receptor beta chains derived from one specimen sequenced in a study of blood T cells in healthy people across ages (dated by TCRdb to between 2014 and 2017). Library preparation employed 5' RACE. Sequenced using an Illumina HiSeq 2500. The second PCR ran for about 6 to 12 cycles and used a J-beta primer mix along with a sample-barcoded 5' primer. TCRdb reprocessed the public reads (quality trimming at Q25 with fastp, clone calling with MiXCR) and kept in-frame beta chains. A single entry per CDR3 protein holds the most common genes and DNA from its merged rows. In this sample the table shows some 760,000 distinct CDR3 sequences, 25% of which occur a single time. The top ten hold around 9.2% of the sample. Separately, the same data were catalogued under a study of T cells of mothers and their children.

Specimen: blood. Receptors were obtained from a boy younger than 18 in good health.

J is TRBJ2-3 and V is TRBV6-1; 12 nucleotides align to TRBD2. Germline CDR1 reads MNHNS; CDR2 reads SASEGT. This CDR3 has 16 residues. V lost 6 bases to trimming and J lost 3 bases; unmatched junction nucleotides: 7. The CDR3 spells CASSSTLAGGTDTQYF. CDR3 DNA: TGTGCCAGCAGCTCAACACTAGCGGGAGGAACAGATACGCAGTATTTT.

The chain uses TRBV29-1 and TRBJ2-3; either TRBD1 or TRBD2 may fit D (5 bases each). Germline-derived CDR1 and CDR2 are SQVTM and ANQGSEA. The V end was cut by 5 bases, the J end by 5 bases, with 20 bases between. The CDR3 spans 15 residues. CDR3 residues: CSVPRPGRGKDTQYF. The CDR3 DNA reads as TGCAGCGTTCCCAGACCGGGACGAGGAAAAGATACGCAGTATTTT.

The chain employs TRBV6-1 and TRBJ1-1, with 8 bases lining up with TRBD1. The germline gives CDR1 MNHNS, CDR2 SASEGT. The V and J ends lost 5 bases and 1 base, in that order; junction bases with no gene match: 6. The CDR3 covers 15 residues. CDR3 coding DNA: TGTGCCAGCAGTAACCTAGGGACAGGGAACACTGAAGCTTTCTTT. Translated: CASSNLGTGNTEAFF.

Only a few counts were recorded for this clonotype. One junction end disagrees with the germline gene, perhaps due to a read error. The chain joins TRBV6-2 or TRBV6-3 to TRBJ1-4; a possible D gene is TRBD1 (6 bases). Germline V gene lookup returns CDR1 MNHEY and CDR2 SVGEGT. The CDR3 runs to 10 residues. The CDR3 DNA sequence: TGTGCCAGCAGACGAAAGGGACACCCATTT. Its protein is CASRRKGHPF.

This clonotype was counted between two and nine times. The gene calls are TRBV29-1 and TRBJ1-2, with D perhaps TRBD1 (6 bases). The germline V gene encodes CDR1 SQVTM and CDR2 ANQGSEA. Trimming pared 5 bases from V and 4 bases from J, leaving 17 bases between. The CDR3 loop spans 14 amino acids. The CDR3 region has the DNA TGCAGCGTTATGGTGGACAGCCTTTCCTATGGCTACACCTTC. Amino acids: CSVMVDSLSYGYTF.

The rearrangement uses TRBV25-1 and TRBJ2-5, with 7 positions matching TRBD1. Near its end, the DNA agrees better with TRBJ2-7, so the J call may be wrong. This CDR3 comprises 15 residues. Per germline, CDR1 MGHDK and CDR2 SYGVNS. CDR3 nucleotide sequence: TGTGCCAGCAGTGAATGGTGTAGGGGGCATTACGAGCAGTACTTC. Translating it yields CASSEWCRGHYEQYF.

The J gene is TRBJ2-5, the V gene TRBV20-1; D is undetermined. CDR3 size: 13 residues. Trimming cost V 0 bases and J 5 bases, with 10 bases left between them. Per germline, CDR1 DFQATT and CDR2 SNEGSKA (reference sequence). The CDR3 nucleotides are TGCAGTGCTAGAGATCCGGGTTGGGAGACCCAGTACTTC. It codes for CSARDPGWETQYF.

Of note for this clonotype: Germline is not matched at one junction end, which may reflect a read error. This rearrangement joins TRBV5-1 to TRBJ2-5; TRBD2 aligns across 7 bases. The DNA end is a closer match to TRBJ2-7, so the J assignment may be wrong. Germline CDR1 SGHRS, CDR2 YFSETQ. CDR3 length: 15 residues. CDR3 in DNA: TGCGCCAGCCGCTTCCGGGGGGACGGCACCTACGAGCAGTACTTC. It is translated as CASRFRGDGTYEQYF.

V and J are TRBV7-2 and TRBJ2-5; TRBD1 agrees at 9 bases. Germline V CDR1 and CDR2: SGHTA, FQGNSA. Trimming took 2 bases from V and 0 from J; bases not matched to a gene: 1. This CDR3 contains 15 residues. The CDR3 spells CASSLNRGHQETQYF. The CDR3 bases are TGTGCCAGCAGCTTAAACAGGGGGCACCAAGAGACCCAGTACTTC.

This clonotype was seen a handful of times. The gene calls are TRBV7-9 and TRBJ2-5; tentative D call: TRBD2 (6 bases). V was cut by 2 bases and J by 1 base, with 17 bases left in between. CDR1 SEHNR and CDR2 FQNEAQ come from the germline V gene (reference sequence). CDR3 length: 17 residues. This chain's CDR3 is CASSLFGRLGGQETQYF. The CDR3 DNA reads TGTGCCAGCAGCTTATTTGGGCGCCTCGGGGGCCAAGAGACCCAGTACTTC.

The chain couples TRBV28 to TRBJ2-5; maybe TRBD2 (6 bases). CDR1 and CDR2 from the germline V gene are MDHEN and SYDVKM. V dropped 7 bases and J dropped 3 bases, with 12 bases sitting between them. CDR3 length equals 13 residues. The CDR3 spells CASTDSGEETQYF. The CDR3 region has the DNA TGTGCCAGCACCGATAGCGGAGAAGAGACCCAGTACTTC.

This clonotype was recorded a few times. The chain links TRBV11-2 to TRBJ2-4, with TRBD2 matching 9 bases. The V and J ends lost 5 bases and 7 bases, in that order; junction bases with no gene match: 9. Germline V lookup: CDR1 SGHAT, CDR2 FQNNGV. The CDR3 consists of 15 residues. The CDR3 DNA reads TGTGCCAGCAGCCTCCAGCGGGAGGCACGGAACATTCAGTACTTC. This translates into CASSLQREARNIQYF.

This clonotype appeared a few times. One end of the junction fails to match germline, which may point to a read error. The V gene is TRBV6-1, the J gene TRBJ2-1, with TRBD2 as a possible D gene (6 bases). Germline CDR1 and CDR2: MNHNS and SASEGT. This CDR3 spans 15 amino acids. In nucleotides, the CDR3 is TGTGCTAGCAGTAGGAGGGAGGCACCCTACAATGAGCAGTTCTTC. Protein: CASSRREAPYNEQFF.

The chain carries TRBV7-9 and TRBJ1-6, with D hard to call. Per the germline V gene, CDR1 is SEHNR and CDR2 is FQNEAQ (reference sequence). This CDR3 contains 12 residues. V was cut by 6 bases and J by 11 bases, with 11 bases left in between. CDR3 in DNA: TGTGCCAGCAGTTATGCAACCCCACCCCTCCACTTT. Amino acid sequence: CASSYATPPLHF.